Listed below are T cell receptor beta chains from one sample, sequenced in a study of PD-1 blockade in classical Hodgkin lymphoma. Measured with immunoSEQ multiplex PCR; TCRdb has only the in-frame clones, and not every one. The table has approximately 9,000 clones, roughly 84% seen once. The sample here was CD4+ T cells from blood, taken before the fourth cycle of nivolumab. These receptors all come from a human donor with classical Hodgkin lymphoma. Each CDR3 is given with its conserved first and last residue. D genes are given only for firm matches. Clone sizes are given selectively: once, few, many, or a class where the clone is expanded.

d_gene	v_gene	abundance	j_gene	CDR3aa	CDR3nt
.	TRBV6-1	few	TRBJ1-3	CASSGVRGRSGNTIYF	TGTGCCAGCAGTGGCGTGCGCGGTCGCTCTGGAAACACCATATATTTT
.	TRBV11-2	.	TRBJ1-5	CASSLNSNQPQHF	TGTGCCAGCAGCTTAAATAGCAATCAGCCCCAGCATTTT
.	TRBV9	.	TRBJ2-1	CASSAGLHVDEQFF	TGTGCCAGCAGCGCGGGACTTCATGTTGATGAGCAGTTCTTC
.	TRBV15	.	TRBJ1-1	CATSRDWGGAPEAFF	TGTGCCACCAGCAGAGATTGGGGAGGAGCCCCTGAAGCTTTCTTT
.	TRBV29-1	.	TRBJ1-5	CSVRDSSNQPQHF	TGCAGCGTTCGGGACTCTAGCAATCAGCCCCAGCATTTT
.	TRBV25-1	.	TRBJ2-6	CASRGSGSGANVLTF	TGTGCCAGCAGGGGATCAGGGTCTGGGGCCAACGTCCTGACTTTC
.	TRBV2	.	TRBJ2-1	CASSGGGAVWQFF	TGTGCCAGCAGTGGAGGGGGGGCGGTTTGGCAGTTCTTC
.	TRBV5-1	.	TRBJ2-1	CASSFASNEQFF	TGCGCCAGCAGCTTTGCGAGCAATGAGCAGTTCTTC
.	TRBV18	.	TRBJ2-3	CASSPPTLLRTDTQYF	TGTGCCAGCTCTCCTCCGACCCTGCTCCGGACAGATACGCAGTATTTT
.	TRBV19	.	TRBJ2-7	CASSTRGRGYEQYF	TGTGCCAGTAGTACACGGGGCAGGGGATACGAGCAGTACTTC
.	TRBV18	.	TRBJ1-3	CASSPRGTGNTIYF	TGTGCCAGCTCACCACGAGGGACTGGAAACACCATATATTTT
TRBD1	TRBV4-3	few	TRBJ2-7	CASSQEDRGGEQYF	TGCGCCAGCAGCCAAGAGGACAGGGGGGGAGAGCAGTACTTC
TRBD1	TRBV9	.	TRBJ1-2	CASSVEGQGYGYTF	TGTGCCAGCAGCGTAGAGGGACAGGGCTATGGCTACACCTTC
.	TRBV27	.	TRBJ1-1	CASSLREDTEAFF	TGTGCCAGCAGTTTAAGGGAGGACACTGAAGCTTTCTTT
.	TRBV4-3	.	TRBJ2-1	CASSQWDTHNEQFF	TGCGCCAGCAGCCAATGGGACACCCACAATGAGCAGTTCTTC
TRBD1	TRBV25-1	.	TRBJ2-7	CASTGTGYEQYF	TGTGCCAGCACCGGGACAGGGTACGAGCAGTACTTC
.	TRBV2	.	TRBJ2-6	CASHPGSRSGANVLTF	TGTGCCAGCCATCCCGGGTCCCGCTCTGGGGCCAACGTCCTGACTTTC
TRBD1	TRBV18	.	TRBJ2-1	CASSTLFLGTGSYNEQFF	TGTGCCAGCTCCACCCTATTCCTTGGGACAGGCTCCTACAATGAGCAGTTCTTC
.	TRBV10-3	.	TRBJ2-5	CAISAAPSDQETQYF	TGTGCCATCAGCGCCGCCCCTAGCGACCAAGAGACCCAGTACTTC
.	TRBV14	few	TRBJ1-1	CASSTGVNTEAFF	TGTGCCAGCAGCACGGGGGTGAACACTGAAGCTTTCTTT
TRBD1	TRBV9	.	TRBJ1-5	CASSVGTVNQPQHF	TGTGCCAGCAGCGTCGGGACAGTCAATCAGCCCCAGCATTTT
.	TRBV21-1	.	TRBJ1-5	CASSNKTGILDQPQHF	TGTGCCAGCAGCAACAAGACAGGGATTCTCGATCAGCCCCAGCATTTT
TRBD1	TRBV9	few	TRBJ1-3	CASSESTGFGNTIYF	TGTGCCAGCAGTGAATCGACAGGGTTTGGAAACACCATATATTTT
.	TRBV10-3	.	TRBJ2-2	CAITGTSTGELFF	TGTGCCATCACTGGGACTTCCACCGGGGAGCTGTTTTTT
.	TRBV19	.	TRBJ1-2	CASSIAANYGYTF	TGTGCCAGTAGTATAGCAGCTAACTATGGCTACACCTTC
.	TRBV30	.	TRBJ2-7	CAWSVEVYEQYF	TGTGCCTGGAGTGTTGAGGTCTACGAGCAGTACTTC
.	TRBV2	.	TRBJ1-2	CASSGTVQDGYTF	TGTGCCAGCAGTGGTACAGTCCAGGATGGCTACACCTTC
TRBD1	TRBV4-3	once	TRBJ1-1	CASSHTGGTEAFF	TGCGCCAGCAGCCATACAGGGGGCACTGAAGCTTTCTTT
TRBD2	TRBV2	.	TRBJ2-3	CATRRAGGSTDTQYF	TGTGCCACCCGCAGAGCGGGAGGCTCCACAGATACGCAGTATTTT
.	TRBV5-1	few	TRBJ1-2	CASSPGDPAHGYTF	TGCGCCAGCAGCCCGGGGGACCCTGCCCATGGCTACACCTTC
.	TRBV4-2	once	TRBJ2-7	CASSQGRLSSMNYEQYF	TGTGCCAGCAGCCAAGGACGATTGTCCTCAATGAACTACGAGCAGTACTTC
.	TRBV5-1	.	TRBJ1-2	CASSFLGEDGYTF	TGCGCCAGCAGCTTCCTGGGTGAGGATGGCTACACCTTC
TRBD1	TRBV19	.	TRBJ2-1	CASSIGGQGSYNEQFF	TGTGCCAGTAGTATAGGCGGACAGGGCTCCTACAATGAGCAGTTCTTC
TRBD1	TRBV19	.	TRBJ1-1	CASTQGAWNTEAFF	TGTGCCAGTACCCAGGGGGCTTGGAACACTGAAGCTTTCTTT
.	TRBV28	once	TRBJ1-2	CASSLLNRGYTF	TGTGCCAGCAGTTTACTCAATAGAGGCTACACCTTC
.	TRBV18	.	TRBJ2-7	CASSPGGEQYF	TGTGCCAGCTCACCAGGGGGCGAGCAGTACTTC
TRBD1	TRBV28	.	TRBJ2-3	CASSPSTGSFGTDTQYF	TGTGCCAGCAGTCCCTCGACAGGGTCTTTTGGCACAGATACGCAGTATTTT
.	TRBV5-1	.	TRBJ2-7	CASSGRDIIYEQYF	TGCGCCAGCAGCGGCCGGGACATCATTTACGAGCAGTACTTC
.	TRBV7-2	.	TRBJ1-3	CASSLDGGGGNTIYF	TGTGCCAGCAGCTTAGACGGGGGAGGGGGAAACACCATATATTTT